This T cell receptor (beta chain) was obtained from a study of T cell repertoires and HLA-DP antigens. Remarks on this clone: The antigen is unknown.

This CDR3 is built from 13 residues. Germline V gene lookup returns CDR1 MNHNY and CDR2 SVGAGI (reference sequence). V dropped 8 bases and J dropped 4; count of bases not matched to a gene: 6. CD4+ T cells, purified by negative selection, averaged roughly 98% purity. Study results and caveats: A non-physiological HeLa system presented antigen to total CD4+ responders.

The PCR primers covered 54 TRBV and 13 TRBJ segments. Assay: immunoSEQ multiplex PCR; the TCRdb copy retains only in-frame clones and omits some. This table has 65,000 to 95,000 clones, about 80% appearing once. The TCR was taken from a man between 60 and 75 years old in good health and CMV-seronegative. The chain couples TRBV6-6 to TRBJ2-3, with 7 bases matching TRBD2. The material sequenced was CD4+ T cells from PBMCs. The CDR3 reads CASGLGRADTQYF. Written as DNA, the CDR3 is TGTGCCAGCGGTCTGGGGAGGGCAGATACGCAGTATTTT.